One and the same sample provided the 20 T cell receptor beta chains below, sequenced in a study of cytomegalovirus exposure and HLA in healthy donors. The PCR made use of 60 Vbeta and 13 Jbeta primers. Clones were read by immunoSEQ multiplex PCR, and TCRdb kept only the in-frame ones, dropping some. The data hold some 150,000 clones, with about 64% observed a single time. Sequencing was done on a sample of PBMCs. These receptors came from a woman aged 60-75 years in good health and CMV-seropositive.

Here the CDR3 DNA reads TGTGCCAGCAGCCTCCTAGGCGGGGGACAGGGGGCGGACACTGAAGCTTTCTTT. This translates into CASSLLGGGQGADTEAFF. V gene TRBV7-8 combines with J gene TRBJ1-1, with TRBD1 matching over 12 bases. The germline V gene has CDR1 SGHVS and CDR2 FQNEAQ. CDR3 length: 18 residues. Trimming took 5 bases from V and 3 from J; bases not matched to a gene: 13.

This chain uses TRBV11-2 with TRBJ2-1, with no clear D. Germline CDR1 SGHAT, CDR2 FQNNGV. This CDR3 region has 11 residues. Trimming removed 4 bases at V and 8 bases at J, with 6 bases between. CDR3 region: CASSSSDEQFF. CDR3 coding DNA: TGTGCCAGCAGCTCGTCCGATGAGCAGTTCTTC.

This clone was picked up a small number of times. The CDR3 bases are TGTGCCAGCAGCTACTCGACAGGGGCTGGAAACACCATATATTTT. Its translation is CASSYSTGAGNTIYF. This chain joins TRBV5-5 and TRBJ1-3; TRBD1 matches at 8 bases. Losses at the gene ends were 3 bases for V and 2 bases for J; bases not matched to a gene: 4. The CDR3 loop spans 15 amino acids. Germline CDR1 is SGHKS and CDR2 is YYEKEE (reference sequence).

The chain couples TRBV11-2 to TRBJ2-7; 7 nucleotides line up with TRBD1. Trimming at V came to 0 bases and at J to 3 bases, leaving 8 bases not matched to a gene. The germline V gene encodes CDR1 SGHAT and CDR2 FQNNGV. This CDR3 contains 16 residues. CDR3 nucleotide sequence: TGTGCCAGCAGCTTAGATCCCGGGACAGCTAGCTACGAGCAGTACTTC. Translation: CASSLDPGTASYEQYF. Filled out from reference TRBV11-2 and TRBJ2-7, the complete variable domain reads EAGVAQSPRYKIIEKRQSVAFWCNPISGHATLYWYQQILGQGPKLLIQFQNNGVVDDSQLPKDRFSAERLKGVDSTLKIQPAKLEDSAVYLCASSLDPGTASYEQYFGPGTRLTVT.

The V and J genes are TRBV6-6 and TRBJ2-7; 8 bases are shared with TRBD1. V shed 2 bases, J shed 4 bases, and the junction held 1 base outside the gene matches. Germline V CDR1 and CDR2: MNHNY, SVGAGI (reference sequence). This CDR3 has 13 amino acids. CDR3 bases: TGTGCCAGCAGTTACGGGACAGGTTACGAGCAGTACTTC. Its translation: CASSYGTGYEQYF.

The V call is TRBV4-1, the J call TRBJ1-1; 9 bases fit TRBD1. V shed 6 bases, J shed 0 bases, and the junction held 11 bases outside the gene matches. The CDR3 covers 17 residues. Germline V lookup: CDR1 MGHRA, CDR2 YSYEKL. The chain's CDR3 is CASRLTGGGGVNTEAFF. Written as DNA, the CDR3 is TGCGCCAGCAGGTTAACAGGGGGCGGGGGAGTGAACACTGAAGCTTTCTTT.

This clone is a singleton in its sample. The chain is built from TRBV6-5 and TRBJ2-7, with 8 bases aligning to TRBD2. Germline V gene data show CDR1 as MNHEY and CDR2 as SVGAGI. The CDR3 has 15 amino acids. After removal of 7 bases from V and 4 bases from J, the junction contained 12 bases not matched to a gene. This chain's CDR3 is CASTSNPGGPYEQYF. The CDR3 nucleotides are TGTGCCAGCACATCCAATCCGGGAGGGCCATACGAGCAGTACTTC.

J is TRBJ1-6 and V is TRBV7-9; D is undetermined. The CDR3 totals 12 residues. In germline, CDR1 is SEHNR, CDR2 FQNEAQ (reference sequence). V was shortened by 2 bases and J by 7 bases, with 3 bases between the two germline ends. The CDR3 here is CASSLPNSPLHF. The CDR3 DNA reads TGTGCCAGCAGCTTACCGAATTCACCCCTCCACTTT.

This clone was seen a few times. J is TRBJ2-2 and V is TRBV5-1; D unresolved. The V gene's germline CDR1 is SGHRS and CDR2 YFSETQ. Trimming removed 6 bases at V and 8 bases at J, with 17 bases between. The CDR3 is 14 amino acids. The CDR3 loop is CASKLSPAEGELFF. CDR3 DNA sequence: TGCGCCAGCAAACTTAGCCCCGCGGAGGGGGAGCTGTTTTTT.

The V call is TRBV5-1, the J call TRBJ2-1; TRBD2 matches at 10 bases. CDR1 and CDR2 (germline): SGHRS, YFSETQ. V shed 3 bases and J 2 bases; nucleotides not matched to a gene: 5. The CDR3 is made up of 16 amino acids. The CDR3 nucleotides are TGCGCCAGCAGCTCTCTAGCGGGAGCCACCTACAATGAGCAGTTCTTC. Encoded protein: CASSSLAGATYNEQFF.

The chain couples TRBV6-4 to TRBJ1-2; D is possibly TRBD1 (6 bases). CDR3 length: 13 amino acids. V lost 6 bases and J 7 bases, leaving 15 bases between the germline ends. Germline V gene sequence: CDR1 MRHNA, CDR2 SNTAGT. The CDR3 DNA reads as TGTGCCAGCAGGGCCACAGGGTTAGGTGGCTACACCTTC. This gives the protein CASRATGLGGYTF.

The chain is built from TRBV6-5 and TRBJ2-7; the match to TRBD1 covers 7 bases. Germline assignment: CDR1 MNHEY and CDR2 SVGAGI. The junction had 6 bases not matched to a gene; V was cut back by 5 bases and J by 5 bases. This CDR3 has 13 residues. In DNA form, the CDR3 reads TGTGCCAGCAGTCGACAGGGTACGAACGAGCAGTACTTC. This codes for CASSRQGTNEQYF.

The gene calls are TRBV6-5 and TRBJ2-5; D is perhaps TRBD1 (6 bases). The CDR3 is 13 amino acids. V was pared by 4 bases and J by 4 bases, with 10 bases between. Germline V lookup: CDR1 MNHEY, CDR2 SVGAGI. CDR3 nucleotide sequence: TGTGCCAGCAGTTGGTGGGGGCGAGAGACCCAGTACTTC. It translates to CASSWWGRETQYF.

A few counts support this clone. The CDR3 loop reads CAWSVPGGWQYF. DNA of the CDR3: TGTGCCTGGAGTGTACCGGGGGGCTGGCAGTATTTT. V is TRBV30 and J is TRBJ2-3, with D possibly being TRBD2 (7 bases). Germline V gene sequence: CDR1 GTSNPN, CDR2 SVGIG (reference sequence). V gave up 0 bases and J gave up 11 bases, with 12 bases separating them. The CDR3 is 12 residues long.

This chain uses TRBV2 with TRBJ2-7, with unresolved D. CDR3 length: 12 amino acids. The germline V and J ends were trimmed by 4 bases and 0 bases, with 4 bases remaining between them. Germline V gene sequence: CDR1 SNHLY, CDR2 FYNNEI. As DNA, the CDR3 is TGTGCCAGCAGTGGGAGCTCCTACGAGCAGTACTTC. It yields the protein CASSGSSYEQYF.

DNA of the CDR3: TGCGCCAGCAGCTACGGGACAGGGGACTACGAGCAGTACTTC. Translation gives CASSYGTGDYEQYF. This chain uses TRBV5-1 with TRBJ2-7, with TRBD1 identical over 10 bases. Trimming at V came to 3 bases and at J to 3 bases, leaving 3 bases not matched to a gene. The CDR3 is 14 amino acids. From germline, CDR1 is SGHRS and CDR2 YFSETQ.

The CDR3 coding sequence is TGTGCCAGTAGTATAGGGAGAGGGTTCAAACGTGGGACTGAAGCTTTCTTT. Its protein product is CASSIGRGFKRGTEAFF. The chain combines TRBV19 with TRBJ1-1; no clear D gene. The CDR3 is 17 amino acids. Trimming took 1 base from V and 5 from J, leaving 20 bases between them. The germline CDR1 and CDR2 sequences are LNHDA and SQIVND (reference sequence). The whole variable domain, remainder taken from reference TRBV19 and TRBJ1-1, is DGGITQSPKYLFRKEGQNVTLSCEQNLNHDAMYWYRQDPGQGLRLIYYSQIVNDFQKGDIAEGYSVSREKKESFPLTVTSAQKNPTAFYLCASSIGRGFKRGTEAFFGQGTRLTVV.

This clone was detected a few times. The chain carries TRBV7-9 and TRBJ1-4, with D perhaps TRBD1 (6 bases). V was trimmed by 9 bases and J by 5 bases, leaving 16 bases between them. Germline CDR1 and CDR2: SEHNR and FQNEAQ (reference sequence). The CDR3 length is 14 residues. The CDR3 here is CASTWGRGNEKLFF. In DNA form, the CDR3 reads TGTGCCAGTACCTGGGGGCGCGGAAATGAAAAACTGTTTTTT. The full variable domain, rest sourced from reference TRBV7-9 and TRBJ1-4, is DTGVSQNPRHKITKRGQNVTFRCDPISEHNRLYWYRQTLGQGPEFLTYFQNEAQLEKSRLLSDRFSAERPKGSFSTLEIQRTEQGDSAMYLCASTWGRGNEKLFFGSGTQLSVL.

This chain uses TRBV7-2 with TRBJ1-1; tentatively, D is TRBD1 (5 bases). Trimming removed 5 bases from V and 10 bases from J, with 17 bases in between. The CDR3 runs to 13 residues. Germline lookup yields CDR1 SGHTA and CDR2 FQGNSA. CDR3: CASSQGQTGGAFF. DNA of the CDR3: TGTGCCAGCAGCCAGGGCCAGACGGGGGGAGCTTTCTTT.

This chain links TRBV4-3 with TRBJ1-1, with 7 bases matching TRBD1. Germline V gene sequence: CDR1 LGHNA, CDR2 YSLEER. The V gene end was trimmed by 0 bases and the J gene end by 5 bases; junction bases not matched to a gene: 6. The CDR3 extends over 15 amino acids. The CDR3: CASSQDGQGVTEAFF. Here the CDR3 DNA reads TGCGCCAGCAGCCAAGATGGTCAGGGGGTGACTGAAGCTTTCTTT.